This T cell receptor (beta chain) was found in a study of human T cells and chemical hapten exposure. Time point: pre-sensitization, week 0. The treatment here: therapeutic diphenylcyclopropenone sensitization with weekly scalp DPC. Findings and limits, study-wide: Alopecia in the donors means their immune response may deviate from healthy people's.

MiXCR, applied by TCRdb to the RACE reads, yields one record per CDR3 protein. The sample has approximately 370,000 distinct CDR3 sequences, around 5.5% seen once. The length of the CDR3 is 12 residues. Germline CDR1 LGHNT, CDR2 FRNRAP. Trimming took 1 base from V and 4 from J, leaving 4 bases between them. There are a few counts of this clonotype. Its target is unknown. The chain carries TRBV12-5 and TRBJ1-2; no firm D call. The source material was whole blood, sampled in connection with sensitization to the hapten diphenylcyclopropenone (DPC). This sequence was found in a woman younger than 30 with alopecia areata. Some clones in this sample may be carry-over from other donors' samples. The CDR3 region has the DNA TGTGCTAGTGGTTTGGACAGCTATGGCTACACCTTC. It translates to CASGLDSYGYTF.